The next 7 T cell receptor beta chains were all read from a single sample in a study of memory B cells and T cells in multiple sclerosis. After stimulus-free culture, autoproliferating CFSE-dim and non-proliferating CFSE-high T cells were sequenced separately. Cultures began with roughly 5.4x10^7 CFSE-labeled PBMCs, unstimulated for 7 days, with replicate wells pooled. Their cognate antigens are unknown. Clones were read by immunoSEQ multiplex PCR, and TCRdb kept only the in-frame ones, dropping some. The sample carries about 32,000 clones, around 88% recorded once. Input material: PBMCs from blood kept in culture. These receptors came from a human donor with multiple sclerosis.

This chain uses TRBV5-1 with TRBJ2-1, with D tentatively TRBD2 (5 bases). CDR3 size: 19 residues. The germline V gene has CDR1 SGHRS and CDR2 YFSETQ. V lost 0 bases and J lost 4, with 23 bases in between. CDR3 sequence reads: CASSLGGSGKGANYNEQFF. CDR3 DNA sequence: TGCGCCAGCAGCTTGGGTGGGAGTGGAAAAGGAGCGAATTACAATGAGCAGTTCTTC.

The chain uses TRBV2 and TRBJ2-7; D uncertain. The CDR3 contains 13 residues. Per the germline V gene, CDR1 is SNHLY and CDR2 is FYNNEI. Trimming left V 6 bases short and J 0 bases short, with 9 bases between. CDR3 residues: CASSLFGSYEQYF. CDR3 bases: TGTGCCAGCAGCCTTTTCGGCTCCTACGAGCAGTACTTC.

The rearrangement uses TRBV5-1 and TRBJ2-7; 9 bases align to TRBD1. Germline CDR1 SGHRS, CDR2 YFSETQ. The CDR3 is 14 residues long. J was trimmed by 3 bases and V by 0 bases; bases with no gene match: 1. The CDR3 loop reads CASSLEGQGYEQYF. The CDR3 DNA sequence: TGCGCCAGCAGCTTGGAGGGACAGGGCTACGAGCAGTACTTC.

This clone was observed a few times. This CDR3 reads CASSYFQGRLNEQFF. CDR3 sequence (DNA): TGTGCCAGCAGTTACTTTCAGGGCAGGTTAAATGAGCAGTTCTTC. The V and J genes are TRBV6-5 and TRBJ2-1, with D perhaps TRBD1 (5 bases). Between the trimmed V and J ends, which lost 1 base and 7 bases, there was a span of 14 bases. The CDR3 consists of 15 residues. The germline V gene has CDR1 MNHEY and CDR2 SVGAGI.

The rearrangement joins TRBV6-5 to TRBJ2-7; 8 positions agree with TRBD1. V was pared by 2 bases and J by 1 base, with 4 bases of the junction left unmatched. The CDR3 is 15 amino acids. From germline, CDR1 is MNHEY and CDR2 SVGAGI. Written as DNA, the CDR3 is TGTGCCAGCAGTTACACAAGGGACAGGTCCTACGAGCAGTACTTC. Translating it yields CASSYTRDRSYEQYF.

The V and J genes are TRBV5-1 and TRBJ2-1, with 11 nucleotides matching TRBD2. CDR1 SGHRS and CDR2 YFSETQ come from the germline V gene. The V gene end was trimmed by 3 bases and the J gene end by 8 bases; junction bases not matched to a gene: 7. This CDR3 comprises 15 residues. CDR3 sequence (DNA): TGCGCCAGCAGCTCACCGGGACTAGCGGCTGATGAGCAGTTCTTC. Protein: CASSSPGLAADEQFF. Filled out from reference TRBV5-1 and TRBJ2-1, the complete variable domain reads KAGVTQTPRYLIKTRGQQVTLSCSPISGHRSVSWYQQTPGQGLQFLFEYFSETQRNKGNFPGRFSGRQFSNSRSEMNVSTLELGDSALYLCASSSPGLAADEQFFGPGTRLTVL.

The rearrangement links TRBV6-5 to TRBJ2-7, with a tentative D call TRBD1 (5 bases). This CDR3 comprises 16 residues. CDR1 MNHEY and CDR2 SVGAGI come from the germline V gene. V was clipped by 0 bases and J by 2 bases, with 14 bases between them. CDR3 bases: TGTGCCAGCAGTTACTCGGAAAGGGGATCGGCCTACGAGCAGTACTTC. Residues: CASSYSERGSAYEQYF.